This TCR beta chain emerged from a study of shared clonotypes between healthy human individuals (dated by TCRdb to between 2020 and 2021). About the investigation overall: The cohort comprised two women and a few men aged 18 to 49 years. Per donor, leukapheresis produced somewhere between about 0.9 and 9.5 billion PBMCs. The study deeply sequenced blood TCR repertoires of about 5 healthy adults to estimate repertoire size and the extent of clonotype sharing between individuals. For each donor, CD4 naive and CD4 memory were each given three plates, CD8 naive was given two plates, and CD8 memory was given one plate. To increase sequencing depth and limit assay-specific biases, TCR repertoire library preparation and sequencing were carried out by different laboratories using diverse techniques.

Using the deep immunoSEQ assay, multiplex PCR amplified TCR CDR3 regions from genomic DNA. For each cell subset, the extracted genomic DNA was distributed evenly across all wells of several immunoSEQ 96-well plates, and each plate served as one replicate. For sorted subsets, 150 to 250 ng of genomic DNA, equivalent to 30,000 or so T cell genomes, went into each replicate PCR. The purified libraries were quantified using a Qubit 3.0 fluorometer, sized with a Bioanalyzer 2100, and then quantified again using the KAPA Library Quantification kit. Each immunoSEQ 96-well plate was sequenced on its own single-read 150-cycle Illumina NextSeq 550 flow cell. Per the authors' processing: Because only junctional sequences without quality scores were contained in the immunoSEQ output, filtering matching that applied to full-length reads could not be performed. To assign V/J genes and CDR3, sequences were annotated against IMGT germline references using PyIR, a Python wrapper for IgBLAST v1.9. Any read was removed if the V/J assignment was weak (E-value above 1e-6), the CDR3 was missing, or the read contained stop codons, out-of-frame junctions, or ambiguous translated residues. V3J clonotypes were defined as sequences sharing an identical inferred V gene, J gene, and CDR3 amino acid sequence. To compute the percentage overlap between repertoires, the number of shared unique clonotypes was divided by the size of the smaller repertoire. RTK rarefaction, the Chao1 estimator, and Recon v2.1 estimates of unobserved clonotypes were used to assess repertoire richness. For all TCRbeta clonotypes obtained by the gDNA method from several donors, generation probabilities were computed with OLGA. This immuneACCESS table, as held by TCRdb, lists in-frame sequences with V and J called but not all clones. Of the missing ones, under half trace to an unresolved V gene in checked studies; the others have no known cause. The D gene and trimming were derived from the DNA, and the V and J assignments and clone size from that table. The sample table contains 2 million to 3 million clones; only one count was recorded for under 95% of them. The ten largest clonotypes hold about 0.38% of the sample.

Results and caveats for the whole study, not just this receptor: Sharing across a handful of donors was observed for roughly 5% of naive CD4, 3% to 3.5% of naive CD8, 2% to 2.5% of memory CD4, and roughly 0.4% of memory CD8 clonotypes. The genetic and exposure-history diversity represented was limited by the small number of donors. Clonotypes shared by all four sorted-subset donors showed higher generation probabilities than non-shared clonotypes. Pairwise subsampling led to the expectation that sequencing depth would affect the degree of clonotype sharing among donors. Rarefaction of sorted-subset datasets indicated incomplete sequencing despite the large sequencing depth. Sampling was restricted to blood, and TCR repertoires in tissues likely differ from the TCR repertoires found in blood. Estimated clonotype richness was generally larger for naive than for memory subsets.

The donors were healthy, HIV-negative adults with no recently reported acute infections or vaccinations. All donors were Caucasian adults living in Nashville, Tennessee, USA. CD4+ T cells were enriched by magnetic negative selection, after which naive cells were positively selected on CD45RA and the negative fraction was taken as the memory subset. Blood was obtained by leukapheresis, after which PBMCs were separated by Ficoll-Histopaque density gradient centrifugation and cryopreserved in liquid nitrogen vapor phase. Analytical flow cytometry was used to check the purity and quantity of every magnetically sorted T cell population. Each sorted fraction had its genomic DNA isolated and then quantified by UV absorbance on a Nanodrop 2000c. V is clipped by 3 bases and J by 3 bases, and the sequence between their germline boundaries is 11 bases long. CDR1 and CDR2 are read off the germline V gene as KGHSH and LQKENI. The CDR3, from cysteine to phenylalanine, totals 14 residues. Only the CDR3 region is kept as DNA, spanning 42 bases read in frame from base 1.

With regard to this clone: The antigen it recognizes is unknown. No base quality information exists; no much larger clone differs at one position. This same CDR3 is encoded by further DNA sequences in the sample.

Sequenced sample: naive CD4+ T cells from PBMCs. What the cell subset or site label conveys for this sample: CD45RA+ positively selected. This TCR derives from a man younger than 35 in good health. Some clones in this sample may be carry-over from other donors' samples. The sequence joins TRBV18 to TRBJ1-2, with no D gene named confidently. The DNA is as follows: TGTGCCAGCTCACCCCTGGGTGGAGACTATGGCTACACCTTC. Its protein reads: CASSPLGGDYGYTF.